The rows below give T cell receptor beta chains drawn from one sample of a study of radiotherapy plus CTLA-4 blockade in lung cancer. Method: immunoSEQ multiplex PCR; TCRdb's copy keeps in-frame clones and lacks some. Here the sample spans 80,000 or so clones, over 70% being singletons. Material: peripheral blood, obtained from a patient treated with radiotherapy plus ipilimumab. The receptors here all came from a human donor with non-small cell lung cancer who had a partial response to radiotherapy plus ipilimumab. Some clones in this sample may be carry-over from other donors' samples. The CDR3 runs from the conserved cysteine through the conserved F or W. A D gene is named only where the DNA matches it firmly. The size entry is marked missing in some rows and otherwise reads once, few, many or a size class.

.	TRBV28	TRBJ2-5	TRBD2	TGTGCCAGCACAGTAATAGCGGGGCTCGAGACCCAGTACTTC	CASTVIAGLETQYF
few	TRBV5-1	TRBJ1-1	.	TGCGCCAGCAGCTCGGGACAGAACACTGAAGCTTTCTTT	CASSSGQNTEAFF
.	TRBV10-1	TRBJ2-1	.	TGCGCCAGCAGTGAGTCGCAAAGGGCGGGGGCCTCCTACAATGAGCAGTTCTTC	CASSESQRAGASYNEQFF
.	TRBV5-6	TRBJ1-3	.	TGTGCCAGCAGCTTGAGAGGTTCTGGAAACACCATATATTTT	CASSLRGSGNTIYF
.	TRBV7-2	TRBJ2-2	.	TGTGCCAGCAGCTTTTTACAGGGAGCCGGGGAGCTGTTTTTT	CASSFLQGAGELFF
.	TRBV7-2	TRBJ2-1	TRBD2	TGTGCCAGCAGCGCCACTAGCGGGGTCGGGAATGAGCAGTTCTTC	CASSATSGVGNEQFF
.	TRBV2	TRBJ2-1	TRBD2	TGTGCCAGCAACACCGGGAGGCGGGGAGACGATGAGCAGTTCTTC	CASNTGRRGDDEQFF
.	TRBV19	TRBJ1-1	TRBD1	TGTGCCAGTAGGACAGGGGACGGGTGGAACACTGAAGCTTTCTTT	CASRTGDGWNTEAFF
once	TRBV19	TRBJ2-1	.	TGTGCCAGTAGTATATGGGGGCCACCAAACAATGAGCAGTTCTTC	CASSIWGPPNNEQFF
.	TRBV2	TRBJ2-1	TRBD2	TGTGCCAGGTCCCTAGCGGGGGGTTTGGTAAATGAGCAGTTCTTC	CARSLAGGLVNEQFF
.	TRBV27	TRBJ2-3	.	TGTGCCAGCAGTCCCCACAGGGGGGGCATCGATACGCAGTATTTT	CASSPHRGGIDTQYF
.	TRBV18	TRBJ1-1	.	TGTGCCAGCTCACCCCTTCCCCGGGGGGCAGGGACTGAAGCTTTCTTT	CASSPLPRGAGTEAFF
.	TRBV7-9	TRBJ1-2	TRBD1	TGTGCCAGCAGCCCAGACAGGGTTGGAAGCGGCTACACCTTC	CASSPDRVGSGYTF
.	TRBV6-6	TRBJ1-2	.	TGTGCCAGCAGTTCCCCGGAGAGTGAGGACTATGGCTACACCTTC	CASSSPESEDYGYTF
.	TRBV18	TRBJ2-3	TRBD2	TGTGCCAGCCGCCCAGGCGGGAGGGCCCCTGGCACAGATACGCAGTATTTT	CASRPGGRAPGTDTQYF
few	TRBV29-1	TRBJ1-4	.	TGCAGCGTTGGTTGGGCCGATAATGAAAAACTGTTTTTT	CSVGWADNEKLFF
.	TRBV18	TRBJ2-3	TRBD2	TGTGCCAGCTCACCTGTAGCGGGGGGGCTCACAGATACGCAGTATTTT	CASSPVAGGLTDTQYF
.	TRBV2	TRBJ1-6	.	TGTGCCAGTAATAGGGGAGGCCCTAATTCACCCCTCCACTTT	CASNRGGPNSPLHF
few	TRBV29-1	TRBJ1-4	.	TGCAGCGCCCAAAATGAAAAACTGTTTTTT	CSAQNEKLFF
.	TRBV4-2	TRBJ2-1	TRBD2	TGTGCCAGCAGCCAAGTACTAGCGGGGGGGCCTGAGGAGCAGTTCTTC	CASSQVLAGGPEEQFF
.	TRBV4-2	TRBJ2-3	.	TGTGCCAGCAGCCAAGGCCCGCGGGACGGGGATACGCAGTATTTT	CASSQGPRDGDTQYF
.	TRBV7-9	TRBJ2-5	.	TGTGCCAGCAGCTTAAGACTAAGAGAGACCCAGTACTTC	CASSLRLRETQYF
.	TRBV4-2	TRBJ2-7	TRBD1	TGTGCCAGCAGCCCGCAAGGACAGGGGAGGTCCTACGAGCAGTACTTC	CASSPQGQGRSYEQYF
.	TRBV7-3	TRBJ2-7	TRBD2	TGTGCCAGCAGCTTAAGACTAGCGGGGGAGCAGTACTTC	CASSLRLAGEQYF
.	TRBV9	TRBJ2-7	.	TGTGCCAGCAGCGCCGGACAGATGAACTACGAGCAGTACTTC	CASSAGQMNYEQYF
.	TRBV19	TRBJ2-7	.	TGCGCCAGTAGTATCTCGGTGAGCTCCTACGAGCAGTACTTC	CASSISVSSYEQYF
.	TRBV6-1	TRBJ2-3	.	TGTGCCAGCAGTGAAGTTGGAGCGTCTATCGCAGATACGCAGTATTTT	CASSEVGASIADTQYF
.	TRBV6-1	TRBJ2-1	.	TGTGCCAGCAGTTTTGGGCCATACAATGAGCAGTTCTTC	CASSFGPYNEQFF
.	TRBV7-9	TRBJ1-5	.	TGTGCCAGCAGCTTAAGGCGGATTAGCAATCAGCCCCAGCATTTT	CASSLRRISNQPQHF
.	TRBV10-2	TRBJ1-5	TRBD1	TGCGCCAGCAGGGGACAGGGTAAAAGCAATCAGCCCCAGCATTTT	CASRGQGKSNQPQHF
.	TRBV7-2	TRBJ2-3	TRBD2	TGTGCCAGCAGCTCGAATAGCGGGAGGGCCACAGATACGCAGTATTTT	CASSSNSGRATDTQYF
few	TRBV5-5	TRBJ2-7	TRBD2	TGTGCCAGCAGCTTGGGGCTAGCGGGCCCCTACGAGCAGTACTTC	CASSLGLAGPYEQYF
.	TRBV5-4	TRBJ2-7	.	TGTGCCAGCAGCCCCTCCCCTCGCTACGAGCAGTACTTC	CASSPSPRYEQYF
.	TRBV27	TRBJ2-2	TRBD2	TGTGCCAGCAGTTTACGTCGCGGGACTAGCACCGGGGAGCTGTTTTTT	CASSLRRGTSTGELFF
few	TRBV9	TRBJ1-3	.	TGTGCCAGCAGCGTAGCAGGGGCTGGAAACACCATATATTTT	CASSVAGAGNTIYF
few	TRBV19	TRBJ1-3	TRBD1	TGTGCCAGTAGCCAGACAGGGGCTGGAAACACCATATATTTT	CASSQTGAGNTIYF
.	TRBV10-3	TRBJ2-7	TRBD1	TGTGCCATCAGGGGGGACAGTTCCTACGAGCAGTACTTC	CAIRGDSSYEQYF
.	TRBV2	TRBJ2-7	.	TGTGCCAGCAGCGCACAGGGTTTAGGCTACGAGCAGTACTTC	CASSAQGLGYEQYF
.	TRBV9	TRBJ2-7	.	TGTGCCAGCAGCGGCCAGGGCTACGAGCAGTACTTC	CASSGQGYEQYF
.	TRBV18	TRBJ2-1	TRBD2	TGTGCCAGCTCACCGACTAGCGCCTACAATGAGCAGTTCTTC	CASSPTSAYNEQFF
once	TRBV5-4	TRBJ2-7	.	TGTGCCAGCAGCTTGGGGGCAGGGAAGGAGTGGTACTTC	CASSLGAGKEWYF
.	TRBV6-1	TRBJ1-5	.	TGTGCCAGCAGTGAATCCTGGGCTGGCCAGCCCCAGCATTTT	CASSESWAGQPQHF
.	TRBV28	TRBJ1-3	TRBD1	TGTGCCAGCAGCCGCCAACAGGGGGCGCGAGGAAACACCATATATTTT	CASSRQQGARGNTIYF
.	TRBV7-6	TRBJ2-5	.	TGTGCCAGCAGCTTAGGACTAGTAAGAGAGACCCAGTACTTC	CASSLGLVRETQYF
.	TRBV11-3	TRBJ2-1	TRBD2	TGTGCCAGCAGCTTAGCTCTAGCGGGGGGTGTGCAGTTCTTC	CASSLALAGGVQFF
.	TRBV4-2	TRBJ1-4	.	TGTGCCAGCAGCCAAGGGCTAGAGGGCCCTAATGAAAAACTGTTTTTT	CASSQGLEGPNEKLFF
few	TRBV7-2	TRBJ2-1	.	TGTGCCAGCAGCTCGTATCGGGGCTCCTACAATGAGCAGTTCTTC	CASSSYRGSYNEQFF
.	TRBV14	TRBJ2-3	.	TGTGCCAGCAGCCAACCCCTCGGGGCAGCTTCAGGGGCAGATACGCAGTATTTT	CASSQPLGAASGADTQYF
.	TRBV11-3	TRBJ2-7	.	TGTGCCAGCAGCCCTGGCGGGCGGAGCTCCTACGAGCAGTACTTC	CASSPGGRSSYEQYF
.	TRBV7-8	TRBJ1-1	.	TGTGCCAGCAGCCCCCAGGGCTCGATGAACACTGAAGCTTTCTTT	CASSPQGSMNTEAFF
.	TRBV5-1	TRBJ2-5	.	TGCGCCAGCAGCATCCAATCCTCCACCGGACAGTACCAAGAGACCCAGTACTTC	CASSIQSSTGQYQETQYF
.	TRBV7-9	TRBJ1-1	.	TGTGCCAGCAGCTTAGACAGGATAAAAGCTTTCTTT	CASSLDRIKAFF
.	TRBV5-6	TRBJ2-1	TRBD2	TGTGCCAGCAGCAAACTGACTAGCGGACACAATGAGCAGTTCTTC	CASSKLTSGHNEQFF
.	TRBV5-1	TRBJ2-2	TRBD2	TGCGCCAGCAAACGGGGGGGCGACACCGGGGAGCTGTTTTTT	CASKRGGDTGELFF
.	TRBV19	TRBJ1-2	.	TGTGCCAGTAGTATTTGGGACTCCTATGGCTACACCTTC	CASSIWDSYGYTF